The T cell receptor beta chain described here comes from a study of blood T cells in healthy people across ages. Study results and limitations: Unsorted PBMC material precluded a definitive naive versus antigen-experienced comparison.

A total of 11 residues make up the CDR3, ends included. Per germline, CDR1 DFQATT and CDR2 SNEGSKA (reference sequence). On this clonotype: The target antigen is unknown. A much more abundant neighbour one base away suggests this may be a read error. This CDR3 fails to terminate in the conserved phenylalanine or tryptophan, so it likely reflects a read error. No DNA is shown, since the ends of the CDR3 on it are uncertain; the CDR3 is the one TCRdb lists.

A sample-barcoded 5' primer and a J-beta primer mix were used in a second PCR of about 7 to 12 cycles. TCRdb reprocessed the 5' RACE reads with MiXCR, giving one entry per CDR3 protein. The table shows 870,000 or so distinct CDR3 sequences, with around 26% occurring only once. The TCR was taken from a woman aged 80 or older in good health. The chain carries TRBV20-1 and TRBJ1-2; the listed D gene, TRBD1, was not tested against the DNA. The sequenced sample consisted of blood. The CDR3 spells CSSGQDYGYTC.